The 19 T cell receptor beta chains in this list originate from one sample, sequenced in a study of identical twins. TCRdb re-analysed the 5' RACE reads in MiXCR, keeping a single row per CDR3 protein. This table has around 650,000 distinct CDR3 sequences, about 7% appearing once. These same data were also listed under a study on yellow fever vaccine responses in identical twins.

The sequenced sample consisted of PBMCs. The receptors stem from a woman aged 18-29 years in good health.

This clonotype has a handful of counts. The rearrangement joins TRBV10-1 to TRBJ2-1; TRBD2 matches at 7 bases. The CDR3 loop spans 13 amino acids. Germline V gene sequence: CDR1 WNHNN, CDR2 SYGVQD (reference sequence). The trim removed 5 bases at V and 4 bases at J, leaving 2 bases unmatched. The CDR3 bases are TGCGCCAGCAGTAGGACTAGATACAATGAGCAGTTCTTC. It codes for CASSRTRYNEQFF.

This clonotype was observed a few times. V and J are TRBV12-3 or TRBV12-4 and TRBJ2-7; D is unclear. The CDR3 totals 12 residues. The V gene lost 3 bases and the J gene lost 5 bases, with 8 bases spanning the gap. The CDR3 sequence is CASSFNVHEQYF. As DNA, the CDR3 is TGTGCCAGCAGTTTCAACGTGCACGAGCAGTACTTC.

The chain combines TRBV12-3 or TRBV12-4 with TRBJ2-5; weak D call: TRBD1 (6 bases). This CDR3 comprises 15 residues. Trimming cost V 6 bases and J 5 bases, with 19 bases left between them. CDR3 sequence reads: CASRSGRGGWETQYF. CDR3 nucleotide sequence: TGTGCCAGCAGGTCGGGACGAGGGGGTTGGGAGACCCAGTACTTC.

This clonotype was counted only a few times. The V gene is TRBV7-2, the J gene TRBJ2-5; no firm D call. V lost 5 bases, J lost 7 bases, and 8 bases lay in between. This CDR3 contains 11 residues. The germline CDR1 and CDR2 sequences are SGHTA and FQGNSA. CDR3 sequence: CASSDPLTQYF. Written as DNA, the CDR3 is TGTGCCAGCAGCGATCCCTTGACCCAGTACTTC. Full variable domain (outside the CDR3, taken from reference TRBV7-2 and TRBJ2-5): GAGVSQSPSNKVTEKGKDVELRCDPISGHTALYWYRQSLGQGLEFLIYFQGNSAPDKSGLPSDRFSAERTGGSVSTLTIQRTQQEDSAVYLCASSDPLTQYFGPGTRLLVL.

V is TRBV10-3 and J is TRBJ2-1, with 10 bases lining up with TRBD2. Germline assignment: CDR1 ENHRY and CDR2 SYGVKD. The length of the CDR3 is 16 residues. The J segment lost 9 bases and the V segment lost 4 bases, leaving 12 bases of the junction unmatched. CDR3 nucleotide sequence: TGTGCCATCAGTGCCACCGGGACTAGCGAGAGTATTGAGCAGTTCTTC. Translating it yields CAISATGTSESIEQFF.

The V and J genes are TRBV10-3 and TRBJ1-5, with unresolved D. The V and J ends lost 2 bases and 4 bases respectively, with 12 bases between them. CDR1 is ENHRY, CDR2 SYGVKD, per germline. The CDR3 has 15 residues. The CDR3 nucleotides are TGTGCCATCAGTGAGCGGCCGCCACCGAATCAGCCCCAGCATTTT. Its translation is CAISERPPPNQPQHF.

The chain has TRBV4-1 and TRBJ2-7; TRBD1 or TRBD2 may be the D gene (5 bases each). In germline, CDR1 is MGHRA, CDR2 YSYEKL. V shed 1 base and J shed 1 base, with 11 bases lying between them. CDR3 length equals 15 residues. Here the CDR3 DNA reads TGCGCCAGCAGCCAAGCGGGAAGGGGATCCTACGAGCAGTACTTC. This codes for CASSQAGRGSYEQYF.

This rearrangement joins TRBV18 to TRBJ2-6; 7 positions agree with TRBD1. The V segment lost 3 bases and the J segment 1 base; nucleotides outside the gene matches: 9. The CDR3 has 18 residues. Germline-derived CDR1 and CDR2 are KGHSH and LQKENI. The CDR3 DNA sequence: TGTGCCAGCTCACCTTACCCGGACAGGAGGTCTGGGGCCAACGTCCTGACTTTC. This codes for CASSPYPDRRSGANVLTF.

The chain combines TRBV4-2 with TRBJ2-2; 13 bases align to TRBD2. Losses at the gene ends were 0 bases for V and 8 bases for J; bases not matched to a gene: 12. CDR3 length: 19 residues. Germline V gene data show CDR1 as LGHNA and CDR2 as YNFKEQ. The CDR3 sequence: CASSQDPATSGRRRGELFF. For the CDR3, the DNA is TGTGCCAGCAGCCAAGATCCGGCGACTAGCGGGAGGCGTCGTGGGGAGCTGTTTTTT.

This clonotype was seen many times. The junction differs from germline at one of its ends, possibly a read error. CDR3 sequence reads: CASSLAAGANVLTF. The CDR3 coding sequence is TGTGCCAGCAGCCTAGCGGCTGGGGCCAACGTCCTGACTTTC. The rearrangement joins TRBV5-1 to TRBJ2-6; 7 bases line up with TRBD2. CDR3 size: 14 residues. CDR1 is SGHRS, CDR2 YFSETQ, per germline.

This clonotype was seen more than once but under ten times. V is TRBV7-9 and J is TRBJ2-1; unclear D gene. CDR3 length: 12 amino acids. The V end was cut by 11 bases, the J end by 5 bases, with 13 bases between. Germline CDR1 and CDR2: SEHNR and FQNEAQ (reference sequence). CDR3 protein: CAGRVSNNEQFF. CDR3 sequence (DNA): TGTGCCGGGCGAGTCTCTAACAATGAGCAGTTCTTC.

The chain has TRBV10-1 and TRBJ2-3; 9 positions agree with TRBD2. Germline-derived CDR1 and CDR2 are WNHNN and SYGVQD (reference sequence). CDR3 size: 16 residues. Losses at the gene ends were 0 bases for V and 2 bases for J; bases not matched to a gene: 3. CDR3 protein: CASSESGGGATDTQYF. Here the CDR3 DNA reads TGCGCCAGCAGTGAGTCCGGCGGGGGGGCCACAGATACGCAGTATTTT.

This chain uses TRBV28 with TRBJ2-2; D gene unclear. This CDR3 region has 16 residues. Per the germline V gene, CDR1 is MDHEN and CDR2 is SYDVKM. The V and J ends lost 7 bases and 1 base respectively, with 16 bases between them. CDR3 loop: CASTQMGRVNTGELFF. The CDR3, as DNA: TGTGCCAGCACCCAAATGGGTCGGGTGAACACCGGGGAGCTGTTTTTT. The variable domain in full, with the rest retrieved from reference TRBV28 and TRBJ2-2, is DVKVTQSSRYLVKRTGEKVFLECVQDMDHENMFWYRQDPGLGLRLIYFSYDVKMKEKGDIPEGYSVSREKKERFSLILESASTNQTSMYLCASTQMGRVNTGELFFGEGSRLTVL.

This clonotype was detected a few times. V is TRBV12-3 or TRBV12-4 and J is TRBJ2-1; 9 bases fit TRBD1. The junction had 8 bases not matched to a gene; V was cut back by 6 bases and J by 8 bases. This CDR3 has 14 residues. CDR3 in DNA: TGTGCCAGCAGAGGGGACAGGGTCCCTCATGAGCAGTTCTTC. This gives the protein CASRGDRVPHEQFF.

This clonotype was recorded at least ten times. This chain connects TRBV20-1 to TRBJ2-5; TRBD2 might be the D (5 bases). Germline V gene data show CDR1 as DFQATT and CDR2 as SNEGSKA (reference sequence). Trimming removed 6 bases at V and 5 bases at J, with 16 bases between. The CDR3 totals 13 residues. CDR3 sequence: CSALAGDGETQYF. In nucleotides, the CDR3 is TGCAGTGCACTGGCCGGGGATGGGGAGACCCAGTACTTC.

The V gene is TRBV10-3, the J gene TRBJ1-2; 10 bases agree with TRBD1. V lost 10 bases, J lost 8 bases, and 10 bases stayed unmatched. This CDR3 has 13 amino acids. Germline lookup yields CDR1 ENHRY and CDR2 SYGVKD. The CDR3 loop reads CASTPGQGLGYTF. The CDR3 coding sequence is TGTGCCAGTACACCGGGACAGGGGCTAGGCTACACCTTC.

The chain recombines TRBV5-1 with TRBJ2-3, with TRBD1 matching over 7 bases. V lost 2 bases to trimming and J lost 3 bases; unmatched junction nucleotides: 6. CDR1 is SGHRS and CDR2 is YFSETQ in the germline V gene. The CDR3 contains 15 residues. CDR3 protein: CASSFEGAITDTQYF. CDR3 coding DNA: TGCGCCAGCAGCTTTGAGGGGGCTATTACAGATACGCAGTATTTT.

The CDR3 nucleotides read TGTGCCAGTATGGAGGGGATTATGACCGGGGAGCTGTTTTTT. Its translation: CASMEGIMTGELFF. V and J are TRBV19 and TRBJ2-2; tentative D call: TRBD2 (6 bases). Trimming removed 7 bases at V and 5 bases at J, with 14 bases between. From germline, CDR1 is LNHDA and CDR2 SQIVND (reference sequence). The CDR3 spans 14 residues.

The gene calls are TRBV20-1 and TRBJ2-5, with a tentative D call TRBD1 (6 bases). Germline CDR1 and CDR2: DFQATT and SNEGSKA (reference sequence). CDR3 length equals 13 residues. The V end lost 6 bases, the J end lost 5 bases, and 16 bases lay between the germline ends. The CDR3 loop reads CSASRGVIETQYF. The CDR3 DNA follows: TGCAGTGCCAGCAGGGGTGTCATTGAGACCCAGTACTTC.